Given below is one T cell receptor beta chain in context. Its antigen is unknown. This likely comes from a read error, as the CDR3 has no conserved phenylalanine or tryptophan at its end. The data were obtained in a study of radiotherapy plus CTLA-4 blockade in lung cancer. Study details: With approximately 33% of patients having disease control, objective responses were seen in about 18%.

Assay used: immunoSEQ multiplex PCR; TCRdb lists only in-frame clones, some missing. The table shows about 60,000 clones, with less than 75% occurring only once. Those with chemo-refractory metastatic non-small-cell lung cancer were treated with focal radiation combined with CTLA-4 blockade using ipilimumab. Study conclusions and caveats: Reports identified early blood T cell clone dynamics, with interferon-beta, as the best response predictor. Radiotherapy plus ipilimumab was followed by expansion in blood of tumor-derived TCR clones.

Unmatched junction bases numbered 11, after V lost 8 bases and J lost 1 base. Germline CDR1 SGHNT, CDR2 YYREEE (reference sequence). The CDR3 covers 15 residues. The sequencing here drew on peripheral blood, taken from a patient treated with radiotherapy plus ipilimumab. The clonotype was recovered from a human donor with non-small cell lung cancer whose response to radiotherapy plus ipilimumab could not be evaluated. The genes are TRBV5-4 and TRBJ1-2; 7 bases line up with TRBD1. CDR3 DNA: TGTGCCAGTGCAAGGAGCAGGGGGGATAACTATGGCTACACCCTC. Amino acid sequence: CASARSRGDNYGYTL.